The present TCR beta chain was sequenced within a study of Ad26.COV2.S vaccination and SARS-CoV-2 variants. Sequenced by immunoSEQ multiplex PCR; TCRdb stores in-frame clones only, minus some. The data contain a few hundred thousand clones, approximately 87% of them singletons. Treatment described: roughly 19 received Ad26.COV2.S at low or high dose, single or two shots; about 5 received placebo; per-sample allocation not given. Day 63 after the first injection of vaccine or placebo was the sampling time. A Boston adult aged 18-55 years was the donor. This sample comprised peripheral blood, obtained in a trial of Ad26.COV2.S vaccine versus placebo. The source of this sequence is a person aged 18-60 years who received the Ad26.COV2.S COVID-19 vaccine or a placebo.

The CDR3 nucleotides read TGTGCCAGCAGCGGTAGCGGGGGGTTAGAGACCCAGTACTTC. Protein sequence: CASSGSGGLETQYF. The chain uses TRBV9 and TRBJ2-5, with TRBD2 identical over 10 bases. The ends lost 3 bases at V and 4 bases at J; junction bases unmatched: 3. Per germline, CDR1 SGDLS and CDR2 YYNGEE. The CDR3 is 14 amino acids.